This T cell receptor beta chain was captured by sequencing in a study of T-cell reconstitution after alpha-beta-depleted transplantation in children. V lost 2 bases, J lost 7 bases, and 2 bases stayed unmatched. CDR3 length: 12 residues. The germline gives CDR1 SGHRS, CDR2 YFSETQ. It was with unique molecular identifiers that the TCRbeta library was prepared. TCRdb re-called the PCR reads through MiXCR, storing one row per CDR3 protein. The table has hundreds of thousands of distinct CDR3 sequences, about 14% seen once. This chain joins TRBV5-1 and TRBJ1-1; 7 bases align to TRBD1. The TCR sequence derives from a human donor who donated a stem cell graft to a child with Fanconi anemia. The material was PBMCs, obtained from the stem cell graft. The CDR3 nucleotides read TGCGCCAGCAGCTTCCAGGGGGATGAAGCTTTCTTT. This codes for CASSFQGDEAFF.